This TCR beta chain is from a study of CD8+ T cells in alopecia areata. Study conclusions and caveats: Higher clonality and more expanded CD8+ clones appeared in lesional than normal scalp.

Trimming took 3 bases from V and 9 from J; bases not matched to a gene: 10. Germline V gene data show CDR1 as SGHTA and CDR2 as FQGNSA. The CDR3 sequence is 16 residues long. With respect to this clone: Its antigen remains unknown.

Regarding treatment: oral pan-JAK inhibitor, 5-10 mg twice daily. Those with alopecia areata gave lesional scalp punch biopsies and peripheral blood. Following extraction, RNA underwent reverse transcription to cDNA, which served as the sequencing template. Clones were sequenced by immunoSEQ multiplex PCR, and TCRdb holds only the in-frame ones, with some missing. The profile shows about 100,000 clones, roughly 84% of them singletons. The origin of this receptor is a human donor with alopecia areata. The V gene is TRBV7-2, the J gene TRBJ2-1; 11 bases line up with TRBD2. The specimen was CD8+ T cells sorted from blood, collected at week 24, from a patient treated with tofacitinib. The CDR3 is CASSFLASGGFGEQFF. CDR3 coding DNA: TGTGCCAGCAGCTTCCTGGCTAGCGGGGGGTTCGGTGAGCAGTTCTTC.